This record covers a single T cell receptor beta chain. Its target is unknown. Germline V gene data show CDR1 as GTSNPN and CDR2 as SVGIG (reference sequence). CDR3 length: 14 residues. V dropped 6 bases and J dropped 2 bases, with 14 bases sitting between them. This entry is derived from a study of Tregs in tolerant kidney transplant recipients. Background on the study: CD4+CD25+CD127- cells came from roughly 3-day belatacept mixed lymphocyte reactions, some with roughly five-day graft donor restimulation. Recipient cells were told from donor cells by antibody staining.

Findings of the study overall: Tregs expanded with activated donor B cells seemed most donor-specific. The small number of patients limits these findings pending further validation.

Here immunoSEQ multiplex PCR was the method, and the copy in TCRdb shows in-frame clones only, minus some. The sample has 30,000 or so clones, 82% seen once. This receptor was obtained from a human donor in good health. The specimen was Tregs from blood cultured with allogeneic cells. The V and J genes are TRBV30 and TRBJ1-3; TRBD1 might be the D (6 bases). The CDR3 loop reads CACALGATGNTIYF. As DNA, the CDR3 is TGTGCCTGTGCTTTGGGGGCCACTGGAAACACCATATATTTT.